This T cell receptor (beta chain) was captured in a study of cytomegalovirus exposure and HLA in healthy donors. Study-wide findings and caveats: TCR beta chains numbering under 200 were designated cytomegalovirus-associated. Data from an earlier analysis indicated that most TCR beta V segments were productive either about 87% or about 30% of the time.

Germline CDR1 reads SGHAT; CDR2 reads FQNNGV. This CDR3 has 16 amino acids. Trimming shortened V by 5 bases and J by 1 base, and 15 bases separated the two germline ends. Every donor was a healthy person donating bone marrow. About this clone: Its antigen is not known.

The PCR employed 60 Vbeta primers together with 13 Jbeta primers. Authors' methods: Counted up in a later analysis, unique TCR beta chains came to around 80 million, with around 10 million shared. Profiled with immunoSEQ multiplex PCR; TCRdb holds only in-frame clones, not every one. The DNA gave D and trimming, while V, J and clone size come from that table. The sample records about 120,000 clones, 80% to 85% being singletons. This sequence joins TRBV11-2 and TRBJ1-3; TRBD1 might be the D (5 bases). The material sequenced was PBMCs. This clonotype originated in a woman in her thirties or forties in good health and CMV-seronegative. This chain's CDR3 is CASSPWGFDSGNTIYF. The CDR3 nucleotides are TGTGCCAGCAGCCCGTGGGGCTTTGATTCTGGAAACACCATATATTTT.